This is a list of T cell receptor beta chains from one sample in a study of shared clonotypes between healthy human individuals. Method: immunoSEQ multiplex PCR; TCRdb's copy keeps in-frame clones and lacks some. This sample has some 2.1 million clones, with 85% to 95% found just once. Sequencing was performed on naive CD4+ T cells sorted from blood. The origin of the receptors is a man aged 18 to 30 in good health. Each CDR3 is given with its conserved first and last residue. Each record gives: D gene, V gene, CDR3 protein. D genes are given only for firm matches.

TRBD2,TRBV4-3,CASSQVGGRAGNEQFF
NA,TRBV4-1,CASSQVWGGTEAFF
TRBD1,TRBV6-5,CASRPGQDRTGELFF
TRBD1,TRBV10-2,CASSVTETGAGGKLFF
NA,TRBV6-6,CASSYADTGELFF
NA,TRBV7-2,CASSRPDSYEQYF
NA,TRBV6-5,CASGGNEQFF
NA,TRBV7-2,CASSNGGIPGEKLFF
TRBD2,TRBV2,CASSPIRRGGKDTQYF
NA,TRBV10-2,CASSAASYEQYF
NA,TRBV6-5,CANSYSGGKETQYF
TRBD1,TRBV5-4,CASSPDRGLSSPLHF
NA,TRBV5-6,CASSLSGSGNTIYF
TRBD2,TRBV28,CASSLRGARGYEQYF
TRBD2,TRBV30,CAWSGGGSTKNIQYF
NA,TRBV7-2,CASSLGLGLPNTGELFF
TRBD1,TRBV18,CASSPSTGEETQYF
NA,TRBV18,CASSPFQGGTQYF
NA,TRBV28,CASSQTATQYF
TRBD1,TRBV11-2,CASSFGQASTNEKLFF
TRBD1,TRBV28,CASRNRGPGELFF
TRBD1,TRBV19,CASSVQGQDTGELFF
NA,TRBV4-3,CASSQEPRAVGYTF
NA,TRBV18,CASSPQGIPYNEQFF
NA,TRBV19,CASSPAFSESKHF
NA,TRBV30,CAWSVLVAGELFF
NA,TRBV29-1,CSVERGKAFF
TRBD1,TRBV27,CASSLRDPQGANYNEQFF
TRBD2,TRBV28,CASSSTGLAAWREQYF
TRBD2,TRBV5-1,CASSLLAGGGTDTQYF
NA,TRBV30,CAWNTGTNEKLFF
NA,TRBV10-3,CAISDFRVQYGYTF
NA,TRBV6-5,CASSTGFWGYGYTF
NA,TRBV18,CASSPQALNTEAFF
NA,TRBV15,CATSPQSSGRQFF
NA,TRBV6-1,CASSEAAGGHQPQHF
TRBD1,TRBV7-9,CASSPDRVSGNTIYF
TRBD2,TRBV30,CAWRTGRTSGSKNIQYF
NA,TRBV5-8,CASQSSMTAYQETQYF
NA,TRBV2,CASDEVTGELFF
TRBD2,TRBV18,CASSPPGGAPQETQYF
NA,TRBV5-1,CASSLEGVNEKLFF
NA,TRBV5-8,CASSLPGVLITDTQYF
NA,TRBV5-1,CASSLAGLTTGNTIYF
NA,TRBV7-2,CASSFRQNQPQHF
TRBD2,TRBV10-2,CAIPTRPAGENTGELFF
NA,TRBV18,CASSPRGQETQYF
TRBD1,TRBV6-1,CASSVREQGEYF
TRBD2,TRBV29-1,CSVSWGLAGGDEQFF
NA,TRBV4-1,CASSQDGVAASEKLFF
TRBD1,TRBV10-3,CAISVQGQGVFF
NA,TRBV5-1,CASSLGHTEAFF
NA,TRBV10-3,CAIRETGTLNTEAFF
TRBD1,TRBV6-5,CASTDRGESPLHF